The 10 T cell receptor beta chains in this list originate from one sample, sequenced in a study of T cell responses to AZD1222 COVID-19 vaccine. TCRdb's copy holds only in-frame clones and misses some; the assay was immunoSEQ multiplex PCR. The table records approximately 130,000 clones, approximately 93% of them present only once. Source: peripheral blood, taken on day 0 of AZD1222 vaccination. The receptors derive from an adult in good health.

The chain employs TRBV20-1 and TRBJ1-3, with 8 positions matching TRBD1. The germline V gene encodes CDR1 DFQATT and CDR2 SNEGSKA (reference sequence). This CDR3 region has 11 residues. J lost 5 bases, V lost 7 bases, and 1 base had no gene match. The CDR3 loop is CSGQGRNTIYF. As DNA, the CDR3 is TGCAGTGGACAGGGGAGAAACACCATATATTTT.

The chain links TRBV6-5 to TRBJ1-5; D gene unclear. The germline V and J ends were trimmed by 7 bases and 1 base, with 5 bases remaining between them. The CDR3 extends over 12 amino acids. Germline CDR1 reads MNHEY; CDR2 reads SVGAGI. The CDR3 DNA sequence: TGTGCCAGCAAACAGAGCAATCAGCCCCAGCATTTT. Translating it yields CASKQSNQPQHF.

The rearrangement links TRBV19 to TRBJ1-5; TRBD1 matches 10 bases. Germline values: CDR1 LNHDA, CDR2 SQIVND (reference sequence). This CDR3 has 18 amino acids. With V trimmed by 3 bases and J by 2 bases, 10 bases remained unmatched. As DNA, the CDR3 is TGTGCCAGTAGTATGGTTATGATGGGGACAGGGGGCAATCAGCCCCAGCATTTT. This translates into CASSMVMMGTGGNQPQHF.

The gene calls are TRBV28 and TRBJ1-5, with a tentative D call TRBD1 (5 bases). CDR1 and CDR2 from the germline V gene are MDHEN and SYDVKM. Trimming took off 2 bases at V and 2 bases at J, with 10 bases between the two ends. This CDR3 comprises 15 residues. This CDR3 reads CASSLRGTGNQPQHF. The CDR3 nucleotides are TGTGCCAGCAGTTTAAGGGGCACAGGCAATCAGCCCCAGCATTTT.

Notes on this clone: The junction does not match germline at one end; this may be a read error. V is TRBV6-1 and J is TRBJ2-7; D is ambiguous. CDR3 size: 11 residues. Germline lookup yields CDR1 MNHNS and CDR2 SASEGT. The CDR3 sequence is CASSEKTEKSF. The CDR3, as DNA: TGTGCCAGCAGTGAAAAGACGGAGAAGAGCTTC.

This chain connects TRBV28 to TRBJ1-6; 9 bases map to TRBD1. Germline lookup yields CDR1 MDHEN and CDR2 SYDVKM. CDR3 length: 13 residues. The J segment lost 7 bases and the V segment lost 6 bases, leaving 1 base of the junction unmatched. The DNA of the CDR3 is TGTGCCAGCAGCGGACAGGGGAATTCACCCCTCCACTTT. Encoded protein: CASSGQGNSPLHF.

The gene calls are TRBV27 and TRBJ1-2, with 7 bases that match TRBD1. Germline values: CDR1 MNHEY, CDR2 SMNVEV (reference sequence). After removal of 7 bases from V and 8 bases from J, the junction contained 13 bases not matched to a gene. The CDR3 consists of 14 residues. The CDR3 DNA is TGTGCCAGCACCTCCGGGACAGCCGGAAGGGGCTACACCTTC. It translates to CASTSGTAGRGYTF.

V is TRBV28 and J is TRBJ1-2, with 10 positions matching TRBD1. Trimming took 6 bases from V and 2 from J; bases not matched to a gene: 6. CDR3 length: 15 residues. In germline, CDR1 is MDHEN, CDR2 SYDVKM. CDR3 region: CASRTGTGANYGYTF. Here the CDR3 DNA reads TGTGCCAGCAGGACAGGGACAGGGGCAAACTATGGCTACACCTTC.

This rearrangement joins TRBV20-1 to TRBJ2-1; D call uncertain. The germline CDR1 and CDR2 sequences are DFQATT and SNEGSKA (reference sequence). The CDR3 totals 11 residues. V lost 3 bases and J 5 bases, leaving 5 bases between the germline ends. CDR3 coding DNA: TGCAGTGCTAGCGACGACAATGAGCAGTTCTTC. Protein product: CSASDDNEQFF.

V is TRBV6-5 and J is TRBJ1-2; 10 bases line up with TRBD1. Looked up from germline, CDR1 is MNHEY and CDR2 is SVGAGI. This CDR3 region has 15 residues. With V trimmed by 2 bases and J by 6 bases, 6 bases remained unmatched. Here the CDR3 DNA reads TGTGCCAGCAGTTACCAAACGACAGGGGGCCATGGCTACACCTTC. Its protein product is CASSYQTTGGHGYTF.